A selection of T cell receptor beta chains follows, all from one sample in a study of response to subunit inactivated influenza vaccine. MiXCR was run by TCRdb on the RT-PCR reads, yielding one entry per CDR3 protein. The sample holds 150,000 to 200,000 distinct CDR3 sequences; about 10% are singletons and the top ten take 35% to 40%. The sequencing here drew on CD8+ T cells sorted from PBMCs, taken about 23 months after vaccination. These receptors all stem from a man aged 45-69 years who received an inactivated influenza vaccine. CDR3s include the opening cysteine and the closing phenylalanine or tryptophan. Each record gives: D gene, V gene, J gene, clone size, CDR3 DNA, CDR3 protein. D genes are given only for firm matches. Not all rows give a size; the values are once, few, many and, for expanded clones, a class.

d_call: -; v_call: TRBV5-1; j_call: TRBJ2-1; clone_size: -; cdr3_nt: TGCGCCAGCAACTCAGTAGGGGGTTTGAATGAGCAGTTCTTC; cdr3_aa: CASNSVGGLNEQFF
d_call: TRBD2; v_call: TRBV10-3; j_call: TRBJ2-3; clone_size: many; cdr3_nt: TGTGCCATCAGTGATAGCGGGATAAGCACAGATACGCAGTATTTT; cdr3_aa: CAISDSGISTDTQYF
d_call: -; v_call: TRBV10-3; j_call: TRBJ2-2; clone_size: few; cdr3_nt: TGTGCCATCAGTGGCCGCTTAGGGACCCCGAGGGCCGGGGAGCTGTTTTTT; cdr3_aa: CAISGRLGTPRAGELFF
d_call: -; v_call: TRBV28; j_call: TRBJ2-1; clone_size: many; cdr3_nt: TGTGCCAGCAGTTCTTCCCTCTGGGGGAGAAATGAGCAGTTCTTC; cdr3_aa: CASSSSLWGRNEQFF
d_call: -; v_call: TRBV7-2; j_call: TRBJ2-7; clone_size: many; cdr3_nt: TGTGCCAGCAGCTTATACAGGGTCTCCTACGAGCAGTACTTC; cdr3_aa: CASSLYRVSYEQYF
d_call: -; v_call: TRBV7-2; j_call: TRBJ2-7; clone_size: -; cdr3_nt: TGTGCCAGCAGCTTAGACCCCCGGGGATACGAGCAGTACTTC; cdr3_aa: CASSLDPRGYEQYF
d_call: -; v_call: TRBV9; j_call: TRBJ2-7; clone_size: -; cdr3_nt: TGTGCCAGCAGCGCCCGACTAGAGCCATACTTGCAGTACTTC; cdr3_aa: CASSARLEPYLQYF
d_call: -; v_call: TRBV12-3/TRBV12-4; j_call: TRBJ1-1; clone_size: -; cdr3_nt: TGTGCCAGCAGTTTAGTTCCCGATTACACTGAAGCTTTCTTT; cdr3_aa: CASSLVPDYTEAFF
d_call: TRBD1; v_call: TRBV7-2; j_call: TRBJ2-7; clone_size: many; cdr3_nt: TGTGCCAGCAGCCTAGGGGACAGCCACTACGAGCAGTACTTC; cdr3_aa: CASSLGDSHYEQYF
d_call: TRBD1; v_call: TRBV19; j_call: TRBJ2-7; clone_size: -; cdr3_nt: TGTGCCAGTAGCTTCGGGACAGCCAACGAGCAGTACTTC; cdr3_aa: CASSFGTANEQYF
d_call: -; v_call: TRBV27; j_call: TRBJ2-1; clone_size: -; cdr3_nt: TGTGCCAGCAGTCACCGGGACTACAATGAGCAGTTCTTC; cdr3_aa: CASSHRDYNEQFF
d_call: -; v_call: TRBV12-3/TRBV12-4; j_call: TRBJ2-5; clone_size: few; cdr3_nt: TGTGCCAGCAGTCCCTGGGAAGGTCCAGCCCAGTACTTC; cdr3_aa: CASSPWEGPAQYF
d_call: TRBD1; v_call: TRBV4-2; j_call: TRBJ2-7; clone_size: few; cdr3_nt: TGTGCCAGCAGCCAAGAGTACAGGGGGAGCTCCTACGAGCAGTACTTC; cdr3_aa: CASSQEYRGSSYEQYF
d_call: TRBD1; v_call: TRBV5-1; j_call: TRBJ2-7; clone_size: few; cdr3_nt: TGCGCCAGCAGCTGGACAGGGGGCTCCTACGAGCAGTACTTC; cdr3_aa: CASSWTGGSYEQYF
d_call: -; v_call: TRBV6-5; j_call: TRBJ2-7; clone_size: -; cdr3_nt: TGTGCCAGCGGCCAGGACTACGAGCAGTACTTC; cdr3_aa: CASGQDYEQYF
d_call: TRBD2; v_call: TRBV20-1; j_call: TRBJ2-1; clone_size: few; cdr3_nt: TGCAGTGCTAGATGGCTAGCGGGAGGCCCCCTAGGCAATGAGCAGTTCTTC; cdr3_aa: CSARWLAGGPLGNEQFF
d_call: TRBD2; v_call: TRBV20-1; j_call: TRBJ2-1; clone_size: -; cdr3_nt: TGCAGTGCTGACACCGCCGGGACTAGCGGGGGATACAATGAGCAGTTCTTC; cdr3_aa: CSADTAGTSGGYNEQFF
d_call: TRBD1; v_call: TRBV7-8; j_call: TRBJ2-2; clone_size: -; cdr3_nt: TGTGCCAGCAGCTTAACTAGACATGGGACAGGAGACACCGGGGAGCTGTTTTTT; cdr3_aa: CASSLTRHGTGDTGELFF
d_call: -; v_call: TRBV7-6; j_call: TRBJ2-3; clone_size: -; cdr3_nt: TGTGCCAGCAGCTTAGGTAGGCCAGATACGCAGTATTTT; cdr3_aa: CASSLGRPDTQYF
d_call: TRBD2; v_call: TRBV27; j_call: TRBJ2-1; clone_size: -; cdr3_nt: TGTGCCAGCAGTTTTGCTAGCGGGATGATCCATGAGCAGTTCTTC; cdr3_aa: CASSFASGMIHEQFF
d_call: TRBD1; v_call: TRBV12-3/TRBV12-4; j_call: TRBJ2-7; clone_size: many; cdr3_nt: TGTGCCAGCAGTACGACCGGGACAGGGGAGTACGAGCAGTACTTC; cdr3_aa: CASSTTGTGEYEQYF
d_call: TRBD2; v_call: TRBV20-1; j_call: TRBJ2-1; clone_size: few; cdr3_nt: TGCAGTGCTAGGGGGACCGTACATAGCGGGCAGGTTGACGTGCAGTTCTTC; cdr3_aa: CSARGTVHSGQVDVQFF
d_call: -; v_call: TRBV29-1; j_call: TRBJ2-7; clone_size: -; cdr3_nt: TGCAGCGTTGCTGGGCCCGGTGTATACGAGCAGTACTTC; cdr3_aa: CSVAGPGVYEQYF
d_call: TRBD2; v_call: TRBV27; j_call: TRBJ2-1; clone_size: few; cdr3_nt: TGTGCCAGCAGTTTATGGACTAGCGGGTCCTCCTACAATGAGCAGTTCTTC; cdr3_aa: CASSLWTSGSSYNEQFF
d_call: TRBD2; v_call: TRBV27; j_call: TRBJ2-7; clone_size: few; cdr3_nt: TGTGCCAGCAGCCCACTCGGCGGGAGTTTTTACGAGCAGTACTTC; cdr3_aa: CASSPLGGSFYEQYF
d_call: TRBD1; v_call: TRBV4-1; j_call: TRBJ2-1; clone_size: many; cdr3_nt: TGCGCCAGCAGCCCCGGGACAGAACACAATGAGCAGTTCTTC; cdr3_aa: CASSPGTEHNEQFF
d_call: -; v_call: TRBV24-1; j_call: TRBJ2-5; clone_size: -; cdr3_nt: TGTGCCACCGGGCTTAAGGAGACCCAGTACTTC; cdr3_aa: CATGLKETQYF
d_call: -; v_call: TRBV12-3/TRBV12-4; j_call: TRBJ2-1; clone_size: -; cdr3_nt: TGTGCCAGCAGTTTGGCCGACAGGTACAATGAGCAGTTCTTC; cdr3_aa: CASSLADRYNEQFF
d_call: TRBD2; v_call: TRBV28; j_call: TRBJ2-7; clone_size: few; cdr3_nt: TGTGCCAGCAGTTTCTCGGCTAGCGGGAGCGATTGGTACGAGCAGTACTTC; cdr3_aa: CASSFSASGSDWYEQYF
d_call: -; v_call: TRBV4-1; j_call: TRBJ2-7; clone_size: many; cdr3_nt: TGCGCCAGCAGCCAAGGCCGGACTTCCCCCCGGTACTTC; cdr3_aa: CASSQGRTSPRYF
d_call: -; v_call: TRBV4-1; j_call: TRBJ2-3; clone_size: many; cdr3_nt: TGCGCCAGCAGCCAAGACCAGAGAATGCAGTATTTT; cdr3_aa: CASSQDQRMQYF
d_call: TRBD1; v_call: TRBV12-3/TRBV12-4; j_call: TRBJ1-5; clone_size: -; cdr3_nt: TGTGCCAGCAGTGGGGGACAGGGGGACAATCAGCCCCAGCATTTT; cdr3_aa: CASSGGQGDNQPQHF
d_call: -; v_call: TRBV6-1; j_call: TRBJ1-1; clone_size: -; cdr3_nt: TGTGCCAGCAGCCGTGACATGCAGAACACTGAAGCTTTCTTT; cdr3_aa: CASSRDMQNTEAFF
d_call: -; v_call: TRBV3-1; j_call: TRBJ2-7; clone_size: many; cdr3_nt: TGTGCCAGCAGCCAAGAACTCCGGGAGTTAGACGAGCAGTACTTC; cdr3_aa: CASSQELRELDEQYF
d_call: TRBD1; v_call: TRBV28; j_call: TRBJ2-2; clone_size: -; cdr3_nt: TGTGCCAGCAGAAATATTCCGGGACAGGGGTTTAACACCGGGGAGCTGTTTTTT; cdr3_aa: CASRNIPGQGFNTGELFF
d_call: TRBD1; v_call: TRBV9; j_call: TRBJ2-1; clone_size: many; cdr3_nt: TGTGCCAGCAGCGTCGGGGACAGGGAAAGTGAGCAGTTCTTC; cdr3_aa: CASSVGDRESEQFF
d_call: -; v_call: TRBV11-1; j_call: TRBJ1-1; clone_size: -; cdr3_nt: TGTGCCAGCAGCTCCCCGAATGATGGGGTAGGGGTATGGATGAACACTGAAGCTTTCTTT; cdr3_aa: CASSSPNDGVGVWMNTEAFF
d_call: -; v_call: TRBV28; j_call: TRBJ2-7; clone_size: few; cdr3_nt: TGTGCCAGCAGTCCCAGGGCTTCAACGAACGCCTACGAGCAGTACTTC; cdr3_aa: CASSPRASTNAYEQYF
d_call: -; v_call: TRBV4-3; j_call: TRBJ2-1; clone_size: few; cdr3_nt: TGCGCCAGCAGCCAAGATCTGGGGTTTCGGAATGAGCAGTTCTTC; cdr3_aa: CASSQDLGFRNEQFF
d_call: TRBD1; v_call: TRBV9; j_call: TRBJ2-7; clone_size: -; cdr3_nt: TGTGCCAGCAGCGTAACAGGACAGGGCTTATACGAGCAGTACTTC; cdr3_aa: CASSVTGQGLYEQYF
d_call: -; v_call: TRBV6-2/TRBV6-3; j_call: TRBJ2-1; clone_size: -; cdr3_nt: TGTGCCAGCAGTTACCGACTTAGCTCCTACAATGAGCAGTTCTTC; cdr3_aa: CASSYRLSSYNEQFF
d_call: TRBD1; v_call: TRBV7-8; j_call: TRBJ2-7; clone_size: many; cdr3_nt: TGTGCCAGCAGCATGGGACAGGGAATGACCTACGAGCAGTACTTC; cdr3_aa: CASSMGQGMTYEQYF
d_call: -; v_call: TRBV24-1; j_call: TRBJ2-3; clone_size: many; cdr3_nt: TGTGCCACCAGTGATTTGGGGAACACAGATACGCAGTATTTT; cdr3_aa: CATSDLGNTDTQYF
d_call: -; v_call: TRBV6-5; j_call: TRBJ2-1; clone_size: -; cdr3_nt: TGTGCCAGCAGTTACTCGACTGGGAGCGAGCAGTTCTTC; cdr3_aa: CASSYSTGSEQFF
d_call: TRBD1; v_call: TRBV6-1; j_call: TRBJ2-2; clone_size: few; cdr3_nt: TGTGCCAGCAGTGAGTGGACAGGGGGAACCGGGGAGCTGTTTTTT; cdr3_aa: CASSEWTGGTGELFF
d_call: -; v_call: TRBV5-1; j_call: TRBJ1-1; clone_size: few; cdr3_nt: TGCGCCGTTATCCGGTCGGCTTTCTTT; cdr3_aa: CAVIRSAFF
d_call: -; v_call: TRBV16; j_call: TRBJ1-5; clone_size: few; cdr3_nt: TGTGCCAGCAGCCAAGGAGGTAGGGCGTATAGCAATCAGCCCCAGCATTTT; cdr3_aa: CASSQGGRAYSNQPQHF
d_call: -; v_call: TRBV12-3/TRBV12-4; j_call: TRBJ1-1; clone_size: few; cdr3_nt: TGTGCCAGCAGTTTCTCAGGTCAGAGGAACACTGAAGCTTTCTTT; cdr3_aa: CASSFSGQRNTEAFF
d_call: -; v_call: TRBV3-1; j_call: TRBJ2-4; clone_size: few; cdr3_nt: TGTGCCAGCAGCCAAGGAGGGAAGGGCAAAAACATTCAGTACTTC; cdr3_aa: CASSQGGKGKNIQYF
d_call: TRBD2; v_call: TRBV30; j_call: TRBJ2-3; clone_size: few; cdr3_nt: TGTGCCTGGAGTGGACTAGCGAGCACAGATACGCAGTATTTT; cdr3_aa: CAWSGLASTDTQYF
d_call: TRBD1; v_call: TRBV5-1; j_call: TRBJ1-2; clone_size: few; cdr3_nt: TGCGCCAGCAGTCCGGGACAGGGGCTTGGCTACACCTTC; cdr3_aa: CASSPGQGLGYTF
d_call: -; v_call: TRBV12-3/TRBV12-4; j_call: TRBJ1-2; clone_size: -; cdr3_nt: TGTGCCAGCAACACACAGGGCCACTATGGCTACACCTTC; cdr3_aa: CASNTQGHYGYTF
d_call: TRBD2; v_call: TRBV4-2; j_call: TRBJ2-3; clone_size: -; cdr3_nt: TGTGCCAGCAGCGACGCGCCGCGGGGGGACCCGGCTCCCAATTTT; cdr3_aa: CASSDAPRGDPAPNF
d_call: -; v_call: TRBV7-8; j_call: TRBJ2-7; clone_size: -; cdr3_nt: TGTGCCAGCAGCTTAGCGCTTCTCATCGGCGGTCCCTACGAGCAGTACTTC; cdr3_aa: CASSLALLIGGPYEQYF